Below are 13 T cell receptor beta chains sequenced from a single sample in a study of T cells in Graves' hyperthyroidism and ophthalmopathy. Authors of the study amplified TCR beta CDR3 regions from RNA transcripts. The TCR CDR3 first-round RT-PCR relied on the HTBI primer set. TCRdb used MiXCR to reprocess the multiplex PCR reads, holding one entry per CDR3 protein. The sample carries approximately 370,000 distinct CDR3 sequences, roughly a sixth recorded once. Sequenced input: blood. The receptors were sampled from a woman under 40 with Graves' hyperthyroidism that later progressed to Graves' ophthalmopathy.

In its sample, this clonotype was seen many times. This chain links TRBV6-1 with TRBJ1-2; D perhaps matches TRBD1 (5 bases). This CDR3 comprises 14 residues. Germline CDR1 and CDR2: MNHNS and SASEGT. V was trimmed by 6 bases and J by 0 bases, leaving 11 bases between them. CDR3 DNA: TGTGCCAGCAGGCTACAGGCAACTAACTATGGCTACACCTTC. The encoded protein is CASRLQATNYGYTF.

The rearrangement links TRBV25-1 to TRBJ1-1, with D hard to call. This CDR3 is built from 13 residues. Germline CDR1 and CDR2: MGHDK and SYGVNS. V lost 2 bases and J lost 1, with 5 bases in between. CDR3 amino acids: CASSEPENTEAFF. The CDR3 bases are TGTGCCAGCAGTGAACCGGAGAACACTGAAGCTTTCTTT.

This clonotype was recorded many times. This chain connects TRBV5-1 to TRBJ2-5, with no clear D. Germline V lookup: CDR1 SGHRS, CDR2 YFSETQ. The CDR3 covers 13 residues. Trimming pared 4 bases from V and 1 base from J, leaving 8 bases between. For the CDR3, the DNA is TGCGCCAGCAGCCGACGGACCCAAGAGACCCAGTACTTC. This encodes CASSRRTQETQYF. The full variable domain, its missing parts supplied by reference TRBV5-1 and TRBJ2-5, is KAGVTQTPRYLIKTRGQQVTLSCSPISGHRSVSWYQQTPGQGLQFLFEYFSETQRNKGNFPGRFSGRQFSNSRSEMNVSTLELGDSALYLCASSRRTQETQYFGPGTRLLVL.

As regards this clonotype: A much more abundant neighbour one base away suggests this may be a read error. The chain has TRBV6-1 and TRBJ1-1; D gene ambiguous. CDR3 length: 14 residues. Germline-derived CDR1 and CDR2 are MNHNS and SASEGT. The ends were cut back, 3 bases at V and 4 bases at J, with 12 bases in the middle. CDR3 nucleotides: TGTGCCAGCAGTGACATGGACCTCAGCACTGAAGCTTTCTTT. Protein: CASSDMDLSTEAFF.

This clonotype was seen at least ten times. The J gene is TRBJ2-7, the V gene TRBV30; D is undetermined. The germline CDR1 and CDR2 sequences are GTSNPN and SVGIG (reference sequence). CDR3 length equals 12 residues. Trimming pared 0 bases from V and 3 bases from J, leaving 6 bases between. The CDR3: CAWSVAVYEQYF. The CDR3 bases are TGTGCCTGGAGTGTAGCAGTCTACGAGCAGTACTTC. Drawing the rest from reference TRBV30 and TRBJ2-7, the complete variable domain is SQTIHQWPATLVQPVGSPLSLECTVEGTSNPNLYWYRQAAGRGLQLLFYSVGIGQISSEVPQNLSASRPQDRQFILSSKKLLLSDSGFYLCAWSVAVYEQYFGPGTRLTVT.

This clonotype appeared a few times. The J gene is TRBJ2-1, the V gene TRBV30; 10 positions agree with TRBD1. Germline V CDR1 and CDR2: GTSNPN, SVGIG (reference sequence). The CDR3 covers 20 residues. V dropped 1 base and J dropped 0; count of bases not matched to a gene: 15. The chain's CDR3 is CAWSGRTGGISGASYNEQFF. As DNA, the CDR3 is TGTGCCTGGAGTGGGAGGACAGGGGGTATTAGCGGGGCCTCCTACAATGAGCAGTTCTTC.

Regarding this clonotype: This may arise from a read error, as a much more abundant clone is one base away. This chain links TRBV3-1 with TRBJ1-2; 7 nucleotides agree with TRBD1. J lost 2 bases, V lost 2 bases, and 5 bases had no gene match. Germline-derived CDR1 and CDR2 are LGHDT and YNNKEL (reference sequence). The CDR3 extends over 15 amino acids. As DNA, the CDR3 is TGTGCCAGCAGCCAAATCTTCAGGGGGAACTATGGCTACACCTTC. It is translated as CASSQIFRGNYGYTF.

In its sample, this clonotype was seen once. The chain has TRBV29-1 and TRBJ2-2; D call uncertain. The germline V gene encodes CDR1 SQVTM and CDR2 ANQGSEA. This CDR3 is 12 amino acids long. With 7 bases removed from V and 5 bases from J, the gap between germline ends came to 11 bases. DNA of the CDR3: TGCAGCGGGCTCTGGGGAACCGGGGAGCTGTTTTTT. Translating it yields CSGLWGTGELFF.

With regard to this clonotype: This may come from a read error, since a much larger clone is one base off. The CDR3 sequence: CSARVKGSDYGYTF. The CDR3 DNA follows: TGCAGTGCTAGAGTCAAGGGGTCTGACTATGGCTACACCTTC. The chain combines TRBV20-1 with TRBJ1-2; D may be TRBD1 (5 bases). Per the germline V gene, CDR1 is DFQATT and CDR2 is SNEGSKA (reference sequence). The V gene lost 1 base and the J gene lost 3 bases, with 12 bases spanning the gap. The CDR3 totals 14 residues.

This clonotype occurred a few times. The chain is built from TRBV20-1 and TRBJ1-1; D is unresolved. The V gene lost 4 bases and the J gene lost 1 base, with 13 bases spanning the gap. Germline-derived CDR1 and CDR2 are DFQATT and SNEGSKA (reference sequence). The CDR3 extends over 14 amino acids. CDR3 loop: CSAKGTSGNTEAFF. The DNA for the CDR3 is TGCAGTGCTAAGGGTACCTCGGGGAACACTGAAGCTTTCTTT.

There are many counts of this clonotype. This chain links TRBV20-1 with TRBJ1-5; D gene ambiguous. The germline gives CDR1 DFQATT, CDR2 SNEGSKA (reference sequence). CDR3 size: 12 residues. Trimming took 0 bases from V and 7 from J, leaving 7 bases between them. In nucleotides, the CDR3 is TGCAGTGCTAGAGATGGGCTACAGCCCCAGCATTTT. This translates into CSARDGLQPQHF.

V and J are TRBV7-8 and TRBJ2-3; 9 nucleotides line up with TRBD2. Trimming at V came to 5 bases and at J to 2 bases, leaving 14 bases not matched to a gene. The CDR3 has 18 amino acids. Per the germline V gene, CDR1 is SGHVS and CDR2 is FQNEAQ. The CDR3 loop is CASSGGALAGYTTDTQYF. The CDR3 DNA reads TGTGCCAGCAGCGGGGGGGCGCTAGCGGGGTACACCACAGATACGCAGTATTTT.

This clonotype has ten or more counts. The chain combines TRBV12-3 or TRBV12-4 with TRBJ1-4, with D perhaps TRBD1 (6 bases). V was pared by 7 bases and J by 5 bases, with 20 bases between. The CDR3 is 16 residues long. Written as DNA, the CDR3 is TGTGCCAGCACCATGACAGGCGGGGGATCAAATGAAAAACTGTTTTTT. This encodes CASTMTGGGSNEKLFF.